This is a list of T cell receptor beta chains from one sample in a study of shared clonotypes between healthy human individuals. TCRdb's table, derived via immunoSEQ multiplex PCR, lists solely in-frame clones and lacks some. Of 2 million to 2.5 million clones in the sample, around 95% were seen once. Sequenced input: naive CD4+ T cells sorted from blood. Receptors originate from a man younger than 35 in good health. Each CDR3 is given with its conserved first and last residue. Each record gives: V gene, J gene, clone size, D gene, CDR3 DNA, CDR3 protein. D genes are given only for firm matches. Some rows have no size entry. The others give once, few or many, or a class for an expanded clone.

TRBV20-1	TRBJ2-5	NA	NA	TGCAGTGCTAGACCCGAAGAGACCCAGTACTTC	CSARPEETQYF
TRBV6-5	TRBJ1-2	NA	NA	TGTGCCAGCAGTTACTCCGGACCGACGGGCTACACCTTC	CASSYSGPTGYTF
TRBV27	TRBJ1-6	NA	TRBD1	TGTGCCAGCAGTTTCCTGGGACAGGGGTATAATTCACCCCTCCACTTT	CASSFLGQGYNSPLHF
TRBV9	TRBJ1-6	NA	TRBD1	TGTGCCAGCAGCGCCGGTCTGGGACAGGGGGATTCACCCCTCCACTTT	CASSAGLGQGDSPLHF
TRBV10-1	TRBJ2-1	NA	TRBD2	TGCGCCAGCAGTGAACCTAGCGGATACAATGAGCAGTTCTTC	CASSEPSGYNEQFF
TRBV5-1	TRBJ2-7	NA	NA	TGCGCCAGCAGCTTGACGTTATGGACGGACGAGCAGTACTTC	CASSLTLWTDEQYF
TRBV6-6	TRBJ1-5	NA	TRBD1	TGTGCCAGCAGTTACGGACAGGCACCTAAGGAGGAACCCCAGCATTTT	CASSYGQAPKEEPQHF
TRBV4-1	TRBJ1-4	NA	NA	TGCGCCAGCAGCCTCGGGCCTGCAACTAATGAAAAACTGTTTTTT	CASSLGPATNEKLFF
TRBV30	TRBJ1-3	NA	TRBD1	TGTGCCTGGAGTCCAACGGACAGGGGGCAACTCTCTGGAAACACCATATATTTT	CAWSPTDRGQLSGNTIYF
TRBV2	TRBJ2-3	NA	TRBD2	TGTGCCAGCAGAGGAGCGGGGGGGCCGGCAGATACGCAGTATTTT	CASRGAGGPADTQYF
TRBV5-4	TRBJ2-1	NA	TRBD2	TGTGCCAGCAGCTTGGACGGGAGGTCCTACAATGAGCAGTTCTTC	CASSLDGRSYNEQFF
TRBV28	TRBJ1-2	NA	TRBD1	TGTGCCAGCAGTAAACAGGGGAGCTATGGCTACACCTTC	CASSKQGSYGYTF
TRBV6-5	TRBJ1-2	once	NA	TGTGCCAGCAGATATAACAGCGATTCTAACTATGGCTACACCTTC	CASRYNSDSNYGYTF
TRBV10-3	TRBJ1-6	NA	TRBD1	TGTGCCATCAGTGGGACAGGCAATAATTCACCCCTCCACTTT	CAISGTGNNSPLHF
TRBV5-1	TRBJ1-2	NA	NA	TGCGCCAGCAGCCCAAGCGACTCTGACTATGGCTACACCTTC	CASSPSDSDYGYTF
TRBV30	TRBJ2-3	NA	NA	TGTGCCTGGAGTCCCCCTCTTCTAGCTCCATCTAGCACAGATACGCAGTATTTT	CAWSPPLLAPSSTDTQYF